This entry concerns a single T cell receptor (beta chain). What it binds is not known. Germline DNA was also extracted, while the blood RNA originated from unsorted whole blood. Per the germline V gene, CDR1 is LGHNT and CDR2 is FRNRAP. This CDR3 has 16 residues. After removal of 5 bases from V and 6 bases from J, the junction contained 12 bases not matched to a gene. This entry comes from a study of tumor-infiltrating lymphocytes in primary liver carcinoma. Study conclusions and caveats: In the absence of sorting, bulk samples left CD4+ and CD8+ repertoires uncompared.

With a constant-region primer, TCR beta cDNA was made from 400 to 550 ng of total RNA. A slightly modified ARM-PCR protocol with three nested multiplex PCR rounds produced these TCR beta libraries. Running 10 cycles apiece, the first two PCR rounds relied on TRBV1-TRBV30 forward primers together with a C-beta reverse primer. MiXCR, run by TCRdb on the multiplex PCR reads, gives a single entry per CDR3 protein. The sample yields fewer than 400,000 distinct CDR3 sequences, 50% to 60% seen once. Material: peripheral blood. This receptor was obtained from a woman aged 25 to 39 with primary liver carcinoma and hepatitis B virus infection. The genes are TRBV12-5 and TRBJ2-3, with 9 nucleotides matching TRBD1. The CDR3 is CASGPGQGLRGDTQYF. CDR3 bases: TGTGCTAGTGGTCCGGGACAGGGCCTCCGGGGGGATACGCAGTATTTT.